The clone carrying this TCR beta chain was detected once. Healthy adults negative for HIV, lacking recent acute infections or vaccinations, served as donors. Subsets obtained from CD4+ cells comprised CD45RA+ naive and CD45RA-negative memory cells. The sample is drawn from a study of shared clonotypes between healthy human individuals. TCRdb keeps only in-frame clones here, not all; method: immunoSEQ multiplex PCR. The sample lists nearly 1 million clones, around 80% seen once, with over 1.3% in the top ten. The specimen was memory CD4+ T cells sorted from blood. Subset defined: CD45RA-negative fraction. This receptor was obtained from a man aged 18-30 years in good health.

CDR3 residues: CASSLGTFTDTQYF. Here the CDR3 DNA reads TGTGCCAGCAGCTTAGGCACTTTCACAGATACGCAGTATTTT. This chain uses TRBV11-3 with TRBJ2-3, with unresolved D. CDR1 SGHNT and CDR2 YENEEA come from the germline V gene. This CDR3 comprises 14 residues. Trimming took 1 base from V and 2 from J, leaving 7 bases between them.